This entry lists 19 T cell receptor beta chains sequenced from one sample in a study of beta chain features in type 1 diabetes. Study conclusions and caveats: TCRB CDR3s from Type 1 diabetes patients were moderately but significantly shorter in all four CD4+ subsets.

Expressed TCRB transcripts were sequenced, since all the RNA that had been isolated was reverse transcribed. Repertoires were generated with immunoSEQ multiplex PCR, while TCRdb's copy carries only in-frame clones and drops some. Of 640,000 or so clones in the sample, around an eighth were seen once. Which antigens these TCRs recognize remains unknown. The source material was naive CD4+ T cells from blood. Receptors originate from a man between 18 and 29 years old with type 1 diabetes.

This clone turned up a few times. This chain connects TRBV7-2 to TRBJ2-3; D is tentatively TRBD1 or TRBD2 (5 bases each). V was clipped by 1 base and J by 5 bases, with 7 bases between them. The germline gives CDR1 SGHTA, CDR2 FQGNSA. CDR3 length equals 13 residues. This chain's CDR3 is CASSLVGEDTQYF. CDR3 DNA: TGTGCCAGCAGCTTAGTGGGGGAAGATACGCAGTATTTT.

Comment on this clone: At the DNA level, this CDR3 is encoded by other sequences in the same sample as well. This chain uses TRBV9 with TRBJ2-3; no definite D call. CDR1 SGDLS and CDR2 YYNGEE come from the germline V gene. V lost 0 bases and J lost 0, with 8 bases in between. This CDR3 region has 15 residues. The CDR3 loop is CASSVVTGSTDTQYF. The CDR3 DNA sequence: TGTGCCAGCAGCGTAGTTACTGGGAGCACAGATACGCAGTATTTT.

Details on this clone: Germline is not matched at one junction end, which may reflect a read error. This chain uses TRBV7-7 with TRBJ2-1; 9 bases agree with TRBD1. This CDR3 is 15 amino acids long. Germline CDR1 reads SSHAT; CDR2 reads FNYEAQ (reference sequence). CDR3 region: CASSLGTGTYNEQFF. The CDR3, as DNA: TGTGCTAGCAGCTTGGGGACAGGGACCTACAATGAGCAGTTCTTC.

DNA of the CDR3: TGTGCCAGCAGTTACACTCGTTGGGGCGAAGCTTTCTTT. Amino acids: CASSYTRWGEAFF. This chain joins TRBV6-5 and TRBJ1-1; D might be TRBD1 (5 bases). The CDR3 covers 13 residues. V was cut by 2 bases and J by 8 bases, with 12 bases left in between. The germline V gene has CDR1 MNHEY and CDR2 SVGAGI.

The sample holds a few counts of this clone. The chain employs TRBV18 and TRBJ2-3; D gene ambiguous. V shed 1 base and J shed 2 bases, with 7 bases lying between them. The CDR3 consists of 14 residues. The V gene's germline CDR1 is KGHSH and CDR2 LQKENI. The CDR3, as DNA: TGTGCCAGCTCACCACTAGAGAACACAGATACGCAGTATTTT. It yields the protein CASSPLENTDTQYF. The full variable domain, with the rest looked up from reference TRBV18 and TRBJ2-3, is NAGVMQNPRHLVRRRGQEARLRCSPMKGHSHVYWYRQLPEEGLKFMVYLQKENIIDESGMPKERFSAEFPKEGPSILRIQQVVRGDSAAYFCASSPLENTDTQYFGPGTRLTVL.

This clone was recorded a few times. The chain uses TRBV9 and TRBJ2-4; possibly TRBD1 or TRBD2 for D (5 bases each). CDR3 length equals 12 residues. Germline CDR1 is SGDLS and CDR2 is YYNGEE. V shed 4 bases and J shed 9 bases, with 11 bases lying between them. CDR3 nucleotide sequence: TGTGCCAGCAGCTCGACAGAGGGCATTCAGTACTTC. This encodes CASSSTEGIQYF.

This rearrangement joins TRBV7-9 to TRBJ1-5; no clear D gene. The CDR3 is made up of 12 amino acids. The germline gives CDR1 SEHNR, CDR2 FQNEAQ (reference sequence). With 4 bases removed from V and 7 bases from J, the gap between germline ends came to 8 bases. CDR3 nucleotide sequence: TGTGCCAGCAGCTCCCTGGGGCAGCCCCAGCATTTT. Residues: CASSSLGQPQHF.

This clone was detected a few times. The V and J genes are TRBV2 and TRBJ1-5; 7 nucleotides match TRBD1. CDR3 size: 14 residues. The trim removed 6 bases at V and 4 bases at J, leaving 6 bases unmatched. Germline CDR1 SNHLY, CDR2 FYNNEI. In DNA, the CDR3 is TGTGCCAGCAGCGCGGGACAGAGAAATCAGCCCCAGCATTTT. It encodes CASSAGQRNQPQHF.

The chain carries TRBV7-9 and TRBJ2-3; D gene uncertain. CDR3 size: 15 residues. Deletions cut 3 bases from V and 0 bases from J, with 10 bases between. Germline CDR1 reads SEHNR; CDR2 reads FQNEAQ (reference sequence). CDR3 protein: CASSLVGQSTDTQYF. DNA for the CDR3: TGTGCCAGCAGCTTGGTTGGGCAGAGCACAGATACGCAGTATTTT.

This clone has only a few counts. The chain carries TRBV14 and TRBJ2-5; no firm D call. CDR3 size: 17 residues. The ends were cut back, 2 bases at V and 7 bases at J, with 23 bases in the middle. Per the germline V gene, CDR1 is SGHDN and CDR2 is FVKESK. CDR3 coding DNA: TGTGCCAGCAGCCAAATAAACTCCCTCCCCGAGGAAGGGACCCAGTACTTC. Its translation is CASSQINSLPEEGTQYF.

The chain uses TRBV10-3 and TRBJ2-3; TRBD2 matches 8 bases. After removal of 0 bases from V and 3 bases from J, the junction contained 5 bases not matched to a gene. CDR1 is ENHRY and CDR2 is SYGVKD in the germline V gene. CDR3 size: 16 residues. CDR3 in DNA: TGTGCCATCAGTGAGTCAACTGGCGGGAGGACAGATACGCAGTATTTT. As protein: CAISESTGGRTDTQYF.

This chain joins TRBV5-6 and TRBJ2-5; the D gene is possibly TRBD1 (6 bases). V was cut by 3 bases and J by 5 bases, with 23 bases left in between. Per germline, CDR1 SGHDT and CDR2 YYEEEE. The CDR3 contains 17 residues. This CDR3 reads CASSSYPGQAPVETQYF. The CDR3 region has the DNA TGTGCCAGCAGCTCCTATCCGGGACAAGCCCCGGTGGAGACCCAGTACTTC.

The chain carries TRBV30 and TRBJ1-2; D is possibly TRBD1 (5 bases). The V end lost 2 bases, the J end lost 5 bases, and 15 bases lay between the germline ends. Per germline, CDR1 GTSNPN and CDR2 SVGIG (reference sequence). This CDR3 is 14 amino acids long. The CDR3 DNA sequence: TGTGCCTGGAGTCGTGGACATAACGAATATGGCTACACCTTC. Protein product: CAWSRGHNEYGYTF.

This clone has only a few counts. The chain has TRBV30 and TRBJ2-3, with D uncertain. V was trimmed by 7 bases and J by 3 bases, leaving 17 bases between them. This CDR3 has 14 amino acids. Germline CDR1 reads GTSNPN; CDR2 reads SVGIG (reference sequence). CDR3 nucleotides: TGTGCCTCCTATCGGAAGCAAAAAACAGATACGCAGTATTTT. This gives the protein CASYRKQKTDTQYF.

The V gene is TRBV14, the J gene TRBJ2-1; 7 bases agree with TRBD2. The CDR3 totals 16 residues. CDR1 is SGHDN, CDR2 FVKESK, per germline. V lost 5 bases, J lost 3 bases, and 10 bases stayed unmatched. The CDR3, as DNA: TGTGCCAGCAGCACAAACGCCGGGACTATCTACAATGAGCAGTTCTTC. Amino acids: CASSTNAGTIYNEQFF.

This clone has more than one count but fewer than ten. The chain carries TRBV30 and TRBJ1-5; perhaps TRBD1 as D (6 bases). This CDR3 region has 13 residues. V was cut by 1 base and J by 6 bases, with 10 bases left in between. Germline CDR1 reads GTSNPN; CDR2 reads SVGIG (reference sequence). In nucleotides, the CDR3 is TGTGCCTGGAGTGAGGGGGGTGTTCAGCCCCAGCATTTT. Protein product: CAWSEGGVQPQHF.

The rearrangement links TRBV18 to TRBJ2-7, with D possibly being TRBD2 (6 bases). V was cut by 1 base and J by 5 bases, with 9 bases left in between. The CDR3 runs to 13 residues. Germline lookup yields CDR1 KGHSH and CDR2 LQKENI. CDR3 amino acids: CASSPRTTDEQYF. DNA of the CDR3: TGTGCCAGCTCACCACGGACTACCGACGAGCAGTACTTC. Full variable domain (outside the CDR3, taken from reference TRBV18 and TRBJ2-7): NAGVMQNPRHLVRRRGQEARLRCSPMKGHSHVYWYRQLPEEGLKFMVYLQKENIIDESGMPKERFSAEFPKEGPSILRIQQVVRGDSAAYFCASSPRTTDEQYFGPGTRLTVT.

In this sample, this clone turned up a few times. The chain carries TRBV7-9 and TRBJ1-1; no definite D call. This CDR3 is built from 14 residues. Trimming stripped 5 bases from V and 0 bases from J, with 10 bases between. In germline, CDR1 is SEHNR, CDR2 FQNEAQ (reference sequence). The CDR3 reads CASSQEYVNTEAFF. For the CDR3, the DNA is TGTGCCAGCAGCCAGGAATACGTGAACACTGAAGCTTTCTTT.

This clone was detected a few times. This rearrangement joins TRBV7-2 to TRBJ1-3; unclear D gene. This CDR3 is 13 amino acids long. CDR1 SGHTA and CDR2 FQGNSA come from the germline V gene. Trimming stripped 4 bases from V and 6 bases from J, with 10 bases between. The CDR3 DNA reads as TGTGCCAGCAGCTCCCCGGGGAAAAACACCATATATTTT. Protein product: CASSSPGKNTIYF.